This record covers a single T cell receptor (beta chain). A sample-barcoded 5' primer and a J-beta primer mix were used in a second PCR of roughly 7 to 11 cycles. With 12 random nucleotides, a template-switch adaptor tagged each individual cDNA molecule. TCRdb redid the calling of the 5' RACE reads with MiXCR, one entry per CDR3 protein. The sample lists 1 million to 1.2 million distinct CDR3 sequences, roughly two fifths seen once, with 13% in the top ten. This CDR3 is 15 amino acids long. V was cut by 2 bases and J by 2 bases, with 10 bases left in between. Germline V gene data show CDR1 as LGHNA and CDR2 as YSLEER. These data belong to a study of blood T cells in healthy people across ages. Whole-study context: About one barcoded beta molecule per two T cells came from capture by template switching.

The gene calls are TRBV4-3 and TRBJ1-5, with D possibly TRBD1 on 5 matching bases. Sequencing input: blood. The sequence came from a man aged 18 to 35 in good health. CDR3 protein: CASSQTQGGNQPQHF. The DNA for the CDR3 is TGCGCCAGCAGCCAAACGCAGGGTGGCAATCAGCCCCAGCATTTT.